The clone carrying this TCR beta chain was picked up many times. This record belongs to a study of CD8 T cells in ankylosing spondylitis. CDR3 length: 13 residues. V lost 5 bases to trimming and J lost 7 bases, with 12 bases between them. The V gene's germline CDR1 is MNHNS and CDR2 SASEGT. Making use of molecular barcodes, quantitative 5'-RACE generated TCR beta libraries. A single record per CDR3 protein comes from TCRdb applying MiXCR to the 5' RACE reads. Of 200,000 or so distinct CDR3 sequences listed, 10% to 15% were seen once; the top ten hold approximately 10%. This chain joins TRBV6-1 and TRBJ2-4; perhaps TRBD2 as D (5 bases). Sequencing was done on a sample of blood, either unsorted or a sorted T cell fraction (not recorded which). The sequence was collected from a female donor with ankylosing spondylitis or in good health (not recorded which). CDR3 in amino acids: CASSPGSRNIQYF. The CDR3 DNA follows: TGTGCCAGCAGTCCGGGGAGTCGGAACATTCAGTACTTC.